These 3 T cell receptor beta chains originate from one sample sequenced in a study of blood T cells in healthy people across ages. A second PCR of roughly 7 to 11 cycles used a sample-barcoded 5' primer and a J-beta primer mix. MiXCR, run by TCRdb on the 5' RACE reads, gives a single entry per CDR3 protein. This sample has 600,000 or so distinct CDR3 sequences, with about 45% found just once. Sequencing was performed on blood. These receptors originate from an elderly man in good health.

CDR3: CASRRDSGNEQYF. CDR3 nucleotides: TGTGCCAGCAGGCGGGACAGCGGCAACGAGCAGTACTTC. This chain links TRBV11-2 with TRBJ2-7, with D maybe TRBD1 (7 bases). Germline-derived CDR1 and CDR2 are SGHAT and FQNNGV. V lost 6 bases and J lost 5, with 14 bases in between. The CDR3 length is 13 residues.

The V gene is TRBV27, the J gene TRBJ1-2, with unresolved D. CDR3 length: 12 residues. V shed 8 bases and J shed 7 bases, with 14 bases lying between them. Germline CDR1 MNHEY, CDR2 SMNVEV (reference sequence). The CDR3 DNA follows: TGTGCCAGCCGTCCGGGTGGGTGTGGCTACACCTTC. Translated: CASRPGGCGYTF.

The chain links TRBV7-2 to TRBJ2-1; D is undetermined. CDR3 size: 16 residues. In germline, CDR1 is SGHTA, CDR2 FQGNSA. V was pared by 5 bases and J by 3 bases, with 17 bases between. The DNA of the CDR3 is TGTGCCAGCAGCCCCCGGACGCCCAAAAGCTACAATGAGCAGTTCTTC. Protein: CASSPRTPKSYNEQFF.